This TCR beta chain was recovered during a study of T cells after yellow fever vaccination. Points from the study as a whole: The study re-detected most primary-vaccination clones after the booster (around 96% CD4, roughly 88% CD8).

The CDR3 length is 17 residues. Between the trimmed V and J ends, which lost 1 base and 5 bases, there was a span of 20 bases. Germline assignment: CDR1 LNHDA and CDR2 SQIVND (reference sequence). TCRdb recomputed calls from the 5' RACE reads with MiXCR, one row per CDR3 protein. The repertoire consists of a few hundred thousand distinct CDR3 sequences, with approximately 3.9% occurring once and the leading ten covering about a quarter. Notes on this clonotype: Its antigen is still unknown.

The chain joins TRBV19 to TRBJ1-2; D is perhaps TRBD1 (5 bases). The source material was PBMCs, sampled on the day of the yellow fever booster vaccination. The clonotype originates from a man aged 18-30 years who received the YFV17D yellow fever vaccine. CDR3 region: CASSIGNVDRQGYGYTF. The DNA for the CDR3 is TGTGCCAGTAGTATAGGGAATGTCGACAGACAAGGATATGGCTACACCTTC.